These 31 T cell receptor beta chains were all obtained from the same sample, sequenced in a study of long-term antiretroviral therapy in people with HIV. Samples were assayed with immunoSEQ v3.0 at survey level. Assay: immunoSEQ multiplex PCR; the TCRdb copy retains only in-frame clones and omits some. This sample carries about 13,000 clones, just over 75% of them seen once, and the ten largest clones take about 19%. Sequencing was performed on unsorted PBMCs, taken 1.3 years before starting antiretroviral therapy. The receptors were gathered from a man aged 35-49 years with HIV.

This clone was observed a handful of times. The chain employs TRBV18 and TRBJ1-1, with 11 bases aligning to TRBD1. CDR3 size: 15 residues. V shed 5 bases, J shed 5 bases, and the junction held 7 bases outside the gene matches. CDR1 and CDR2 from the germline V gene are KGHSH and LQKENI. In DNA, the CDR3 is TGTGCCAGCTCATCTGGGACAGGGGGAAATACTGAAGCTTTCTTT. Its protein product is CASSSGTGGNTEAFF.

The chain uses TRBV19 and TRBJ1-2; 8 bases line up with TRBD1. The CDR3 sequence is 12 residues long. Trimming at V came to 10 bases and at J to 6 bases, leaving 7 bases not matched to a gene. The germline V gene has CDR1 LNHDA and CDR2 SQIVND (reference sequence). CDR3 DNA sequence: TGTGCCACAGGACAGGGCCATAATGGCTACACCTTC. Translated: CATGQGHNGYTF.

This clone has just one count. The chain employs TRBV27 and TRBJ1-2; TRBD1 is a possible D gene (5 bases). The CDR3 has 13 residues. CDR1 is MNHEY, CDR2 SMNVEV, per germline (reference sequence). The germline V and J ends were trimmed by 2 bases and 3 bases, with 7 bases remaining between them. The CDR3 region is CASSLVGDYGYTF. CDR3 bases: TGTGCCAGCAGTTTAGTAGGGGACTATGGCTACACCTTC.

The chain combines TRBV29-1 with TRBJ2-7; 9 bases map to TRBD1. Germline CDR1 SQVTM, CDR2 ANQGSEA. The CDR3 spans 13 residues. V lost 6 bases, J lost 0 bases, and 3 bases stayed unmatched. The CDR3, as DNA: TGCAGCGTCCGGGACAGGGTCTCCTACGAGCAGTACTTC. Translated: CSVRDRVSYEQYF.

The chain employs TRBV20-1 and TRBJ2-5; D gene uncertain. Germline V gives CDR1 DFQATT, CDR2 SNEGSKA (reference sequence). The CDR3 length is 11 residues. Trimming took 4 bases from V and 0 from J, leaving 3 bases between them. The chain's CDR3 is CSAMYQETQYF. The CDR3 coding sequence is TGCAGTGCTATGTACCAAGAGACCCAGTACTTC.

By its share, this clone is medium-sized. The gene calls are TRBV4-1 and TRBJ1-1, with a tentative D call TRBD1 (5 bases). The germline gives CDR1 MGHRA, CDR2 YSYEKL. CDR3 length equals 17 residues. V lost 0 bases and J 2 bases, leaving 16 bases between the germline ends. The CDR3 DNA reads as TGCGCCAGCAGCCAAGATCCCCGACAGACCTTTAACACTGAAGCTTTCTTT. Residues: CASSQDPRQTFNTEAFF.

This clone came up a few times. This chain links TRBV5-1 with TRBJ1-3; unclear D gene. The germline V gene encodes CDR1 SGHRS and CDR2 YFSETQ. Between the trimmed V and J ends, which lost 4 bases and 0 bases, there was a span of 8 bases. This CDR3 has 14 residues. Here the CDR3 DNA reads TGCGCCAGCAGCCAGGAGAACTCTGGAAACACCATATATTTT. Translating it yields CASSQENSGNTIYF.

This sequence joins TRBV7-8 and TRBJ2-7; D could derive from TRBD1 or TRBD2 (5 bases each). The V end lost 0 bases, the J end lost 2 bases, and 11 bases lay between the germline ends. CDR1 SGHVS and CDR2 FQNEAQ come from the germline V gene. The CDR3 has 15 residues. CDR3 residues: CASSLAYRGAYEQYF. CDR3 nucleotide sequence: TGTGCCAGCAGCTTAGCGTACCGGGGCGCCTACGAGCAGTACTTC.

The chain combines TRBV4-1 with TRBJ2-1; 9 positions agree with TRBD1. Germline CDR1 MGHRA, CDR2 YSYEKL. With 4 bases clipped from V and 6 bases from J, the junction kept 16 bases outside the gene matches. The CDR3 is made up of 18 amino acids. CDR3 nucleotide sequence: TGCGCCAGCAGCCTAGGGCCCGCCCGGGACAGGGTGGGCAATGAGCAGTTCTTC. Its translation is CASSLGPARDRVGNEQFF.

The chain combines TRBV7-2 with TRBJ2-7; D not resolved. There are 15 residues in the CDR3. V shed 4 bases and J shed 2 bases, with 15 bases lying between them. The germline V gene has CDR1 SGHTA and CDR2 FQGNSA. The CDR3 nucleotides read TGTGCCAGCAGCTCCCATCCAGAACCCCCCTACGAGCAGTACTTC. Translation gives CASSSHPEPPYEQYF.

This chain links TRBV7-8 with TRBJ2-1; 11 bases match TRBD1. J gave up 10 bases and V 5 bases, and 10 bases lay outside the gene matches. Germline-derived CDR1 and CDR2 are SGHVS and FQNEAQ. There are 15 residues in the CDR3. In DNA form, the CDR3 reads TGTGCCAGCAGCAGATTCCGGGACAGGGGGTGGGAGCAGTTCTTC. Protein: CASSRFRDRGWEQFF.

This clone was seen only a few times. V gene TRBV5-4 combines with J gene TRBJ2-3, with 12 bases fitting TRBD2. This CDR3 region has 14 residues. In germline, CDR1 is SGHNT, CDR2 YYREEE (reference sequence). V shed 4 bases, J shed 7 bases, and the junction held 4 bases outside the gene matches. For the CDR3, the DNA is TGTGCCAGCAGCCGGACTAGCGGGGCGAATACGCAGTATTTT. It specifies CASSRTSGANTQYF.

This clone was observed a few times. This chain links TRBV6-1 with TRBJ2-7; TRBD1 is a possible D gene (6 bases). The length of the CDR3 is 15 residues. Germline V CDR1 and CDR2: MNHNS, SASEGT. V was cut by 6 bases and J by 5 bases, with 20 bases left in between. CDR3 amino acids: CASSLDRGEGDEQYF. The CDR3 DNA follows: TGTGCCAGCAGCCTCGACAGAGGTGAGGGGGACGAGCAGTACTTC.

This rearrangement joins TRBV7-9 to TRBJ1-3; D not certain. Germline V gives CDR1 SEHNR, CDR2 FQNEAQ (reference sequence). With 7 bases removed from V and 4 bases from J, the gap between germline ends came to 20 bases. This CDR3 comprises 16 residues. The CDR3 here is CASTSVSGNSGNTIYF. For the CDR3, the DNA is TGTGCCAGCACCAGTGTGTCTGGGAATTCGGGAAACACCATATATTTT. Combining the CDR3 with reference TRBV7-9 and TRBJ1-3 gives the whole variable domain DTGVSQNPRHKITKRGQNVTFRCDPISEHNRLYWYRQTLGQGPEFLTYFQNEAQLEKSRLLSDRFSAERPKGSFSTLEIQRTEQGDSAMYLCASTSVSGNSGNTIYFGEGSWLTVV.

This clone was seen only a few times. This chain connects TRBV5-4 to TRBJ2-2; 8 bases map to TRBD2. The germline V gene has CDR1 SGHNT and CDR2 YYREEE (reference sequence). V lost 0 bases to trimming and J lost 7 bases; unmatched junction nucleotides: 11. The CDR3 covers 17 residues. For the CDR3, the DNA is TGTGCCAGCAGCTTGGATGCGGGGGGCCGTACCGGCGGGGAGCTGTTTTTT. Translating gives CASSLDAGGRTGGELFF.

The V gene is TRBV2, the J gene TRBJ2-7; the D gene is possibly TRBD1 (5 bases). Trimming shortened V by 7 bases and J by 2 bases, and 12 bases separated the two germline ends. Germline V gene lookup returns CDR1 SNHLY and CDR2 FYNNEI. CDR3 length: 13 residues. The CDR3 bases are TGTGCCAGCAAATGGTCAGGGACCTACGAGCAGTACTTC. Its translation: CASKWSGTYEQYF.

V and J are TRBV5-1 and TRBJ2-3, with 9 bases fitting TRBD2. V dropped 0 bases and J dropped 4; count of bases not matched to a gene: 9. Germline lookup yields CDR1 SGHRS and CDR2 YFSETQ. CDR3 length equals 17 residues. CDR3 amino acids: CASSLGKGAGGADTQYF. The CDR3 region has the DNA TGCGCCAGCAGCTTGGGTAAGGGAGCGGGGGGAGCAGATACGCAGTATTTT. The full variable domain, completed using reference TRBV5-1 and TRBJ2-3, is KAGVTQTPRYLIKTRGQQVTLSCSPISGHRSVSWYQQTPGQGLQFLFEYFSETQRNKGNFPGRFSGRQFSNSRSEMNVSTLELGDSALYLCASSLGKGAGGADTQYFGPGTRLTVL.

This clone showed up just a few times. The chain links TRBV9 to TRBJ1-2; 10 bases align to TRBD1. The CDR3 runs 14 residues. The V segment lost 5 bases and the J segment 4 bases; nucleotides outside the gene matches: 5. Germline V gene data show CDR1 as SGDLS and CDR2 as YYNGEE. CDR3 loop: CASSRQGAAYGYTF. In nucleotides, the CDR3 is TGTGCCAGCAGTCGACAGGGGGCTGCCTATGGCTACACCTTC.

In its sample, this clone was seen a few times. The chain joins TRBV10-3 to TRBJ2-7; 8 nucleotides line up with TRBD1. The CDR3 length is 13 residues. Germline V gene data show CDR1 as ENHRY and CDR2 as SYGVKD. After removal of 8 bases from V and 7 bases from J, the junction contained 10 bases not matched to a gene. The CDR3 is CAISGQGVREQYF. The CDR3 nucleotides are TGTGCCATCTCTGGACAGGGTGTCCGGGAGCAGTACTTC.

The chain links TRBV9 to TRBJ2-2; D is uncertain. Trimming removed 0 bases from V and 2 bases from J, with 5 bases in between. Germline-derived CDR1 and CDR2 are SGDLS and YYNGEE. CDR3 size: 14 residues. CDR3 nucleotide sequence: TGTGCCAGCAGCGTAGGACTTAACACCGGGGAGCTGTTTTTT. It encodes CASSVGLNTGELFF. The complete variable domain, with remaining parts taken from reference TRBV9 and TRBJ2-2, reads DSGVTQTPKHLITATGQRVTLRCSPRSGDLSVYWYQQSLDQGLQFLIQYYNGEERAKGNILERFSAQQFPDLHSELNLSSLELGDSALYFCASSVGLNTGELFFGEGSRLTVL.

This chain connects TRBV19 to TRBJ1-4; D might be TRBD1 (6 bases). This CDR3 is 18 amino acids long. Germline loops: CDR1 LNHDA, CDR2 SQIVND (reference sequence). Trimming took off 5 bases at V and 8 bases at J, with 27 bases between the two ends. In DNA, the CDR3 is TGTGCCAGTAGTTTCGCAGGGGACCAGTCCCTCCCGGGAGAAAAACTGTTTTTT. Amino acids: CASSFAGDQSLPGEKLFF. The complete variable domain, with remaining parts taken from reference TRBV19 and TRBJ1-4, reads DGGITQSPKYLFRKEGQNVTLSCEQNLNHDAMYWYRQDPGQGLRLIYYSQIVNDFQKGDIAEGYSVSREKKESFPLTVTSAQKNPTAFYLCASSFAGDQSLPGEKLFFGSGTQLSVL.

The chain has TRBV18 and TRBJ1-5; D gene unclear. Trimming cost V 3 bases and J 1 base, with 16 bases left between them. The CDR3 sequence is 17 residues long. Germline V gene sequence: CDR1 KGHSH, CDR2 LQKENI. The CDR3 DNA sequence: TGTGCCAGCTCACCCTCGGGCTCAATCGCAAGCAATCAGCCCCAGCATTTT. Amino acids: CASSPSGSIASNQPQHF.

The gene calls are TRBV18 and TRBJ2-2, with 8 bases fitting TRBD2. Trimming at V came to 3 bases and at J to 2 bases, leaving 5 bases not matched to a gene. Germline V gene sequence: CDR1 KGHSH, CDR2 LQKENI. The CDR3 sequence is 16 residues long. In nucleotides, the CDR3 is TGTGCCAGCTCACCGGCAGCGGGGGAAAACACCGGGGAGCTGTTTTTT. It yields the protein CASSPAAGENTGELFF.

The chain has TRBV5-4 and TRBJ2-3, with TRBD2 matching over 13 bases. With V trimmed by 3 bases and J by 1 base, 2 bases remained unmatched. Germline loops: CDR1 SGHNT, CDR2 YYREEE (reference sequence). CDR3 length: 16 amino acids. The CDR3 DNA is TGTGCCAGCAGCTCCGGGACTAGCGGGGGCACAGATACGCAGTATTTT. This sequence encodes CASSSGTSGGTDTQYF.

J is TRBJ1-2 and V is TRBV6-1; a possible D gene is TRBD1 (5 bases). Trimming left V 2 bases short and J 4 bases short, with 14 bases between. The CDR3 covers 15 residues. CDR1 and CDR2 from the germline V gene are MNHNS and SASEGT. The CDR3 reads CASSEPAGPGYGYTF. The CDR3 DNA follows: TGTGCCAGCAGTGAACCGGCAGGGCCTGGCTATGGCTACACCTTC.

The CDR3 sequence: CASSSQGDTEAFF. CDR3 DNA: TGTGCCAGCAGCTCCCAAGGAGACACTGAAGCTTTCTTT. The J gene is TRBJ1-1, the V gene TRBV7-9; D gene ambiguous. CDR3 size: 13 residues. V gave up 4 bases and J gave up 3 bases, with 9 bases separating them. CDR1 is SEHNR and CDR2 is FQNEAQ in the germline V gene (reference sequence).

This clone was found a few times. The chain uses TRBV5-4 and TRBJ1-6, with D possibly being TRBD1 (6 bases). CDR1 is SGHNT and CDR2 is YYREEE in the germline V gene (reference sequence). CDR3 size: 16 residues. Trimming left V 4 bases short and J 8 bases short, with 19 bases between. The CDR3 nucleotides read TGTGCCAGCAGCACCTCGAAAGGACAGAGGGATTCACCCCTCCACTTT. Translating it yields CASSTSKGQRDSPLHF.

This clone has more than one count but fewer than ten. The rearrangement uses TRBV5-1 and TRBJ2-5; D ambiguous. There are 13 residues in the CDR3. The V end was cut by 3 bases, the J end by 5 bases, with 11 bases between. Germline lookup yields CDR1 SGHRS and CDR2 YFSETQ. This chain's CDR3 is CASSSAGYETQYF. The CDR3 DNA reads TGCGCCAGCAGCTCGGCCGGATACGAGACCCAGTACTTC.

The gene calls are TRBV4-2 and TRBJ2-7, with 8 bases aligning to TRBD1. This CDR3 comprises 15 residues. V lost 1 base and J lost 2; bases outside the gene matches: 4. Germline V lookup: CDR1 LGHNA, CDR2 YNFKEQ. This CDR3 is CASSQVGTGPYEQYF. The CDR3 DNA is TGTGCCAGCAGCCAAGTAGGGACAGGTCCCTACGAGCAGTACTTC.

The CDR3 coding sequence is TGTGCCAGCAGCTTGGGGCTAGCGGCGGAGAGTAGAATCCGGGAGCTGTTTTTT. Its protein product is CASSLGLAAESRIRELFF. V and J are TRBV5-4 and TRBJ2-2; 7 positions agree with TRBD2. The J segment lost 9 bases and the V segment lost 0 bases, leaving 17 bases of the junction unmatched. CDR3 length: 18 residues. Germline loops: CDR1 SGHNT, CDR2 YYREEE (reference sequence). Full variable domain (outside the CDR3, taken from reference TRBV5-4 and TRBJ2-2): ETGVTQSPTHLIKTRGQQVTLRCSSQSGHNTVSWYQQALGQGPQFIFQYYREEENGRGNFPPRFSGLQFPNYSSELNVNALELDDSALYLCASSLGLAAESRIRELFFGEGSRLTVL.

This clone appeared once. The chain combines TRBV30 with TRBJ1-5; a possible D gene is TRBD1 (6 bases). The CDR3 is made up of 14 amino acids. The germline V gene encodes CDR1 GTSNPN and CDR2 SVGIG (reference sequence). V lost 0 bases and J 3 bases, leaving 9 bases between the germline ends. CDR3 in amino acids: CAWSVSGANQPQHF. CDR3 coding DNA: TGTGCCTGGAGTGTATCAGGGGCCAATCAGCCCCAGCATTTT.